This T cell receptor beta chain is drawn from a study of response to subunit inactivated influenza vaccine (dated by TCRdb to 2016 to 2018). In terms of the full investigation: The study used deep quantitative T cell receptor repertoire profiling to track responses to a trivalent subunit inactivated influenza vaccine.

Summary of the overall study and its limitations: The authors suggested that each seasonal influenza vaccination may recruit only a limited number of new T cells.

The library was produced with RT-PCR. These reads were obtained on an Illumina HiSeq 2500. TCRdb passed the public sequencing reads through fastp at Q25 and MiXCR, retaining productive beta sequences. Entries that share a CDR3 protein sequence are merged under the most common genes and DNA. The sample table lists more than 700,000 distinct CDR3 sequences, 21% of them with a count of one. The biggest ten clones account for roughly 10% of the sample. Trimming removed 4 bases from V and 2 bases from J, leaving 19 bases between the germline ends. The CDR3 goes from the cysteine to the phenylalanine over 16 residues. Solely the CDR3 DNA is kept, with 48 bases framed from the first base. In the germline V gene (reference sequence), CDR1 corresponds to DFQATT and CDR2 to SNEGSKA. A few counts support this clonotype. Which antigen it targets is not known. Base qualities are not provided; no much larger clone lies one nucleotide away.

This sequence was found in a man aged 50-59 years who received an inactivated influenza vaccine. Donor details come from another sample of the same person, matched by shared clones. In this chain, TRBV20-1 is recombined with TRBJ2-3; the D gene is perhaps TRBD2, on 6 matching bases. This material consisted of PBMCs from blood, taken roughly 5 days after vaccination. CDR3 protein: CSATTSRPRTTDTQYF. The base sequence is TGCAGTGCTACGACTAGTCGACCAAGAACCACAGATACGCAGTATTTT.